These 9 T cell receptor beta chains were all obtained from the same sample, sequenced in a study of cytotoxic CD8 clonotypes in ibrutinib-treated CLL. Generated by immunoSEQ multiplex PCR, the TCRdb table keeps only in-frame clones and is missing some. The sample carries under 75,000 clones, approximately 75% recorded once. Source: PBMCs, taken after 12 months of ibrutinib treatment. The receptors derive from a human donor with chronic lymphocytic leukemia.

The CDR3 spells CASTQGGRQGATEAFF. In DNA, the CDR3 is TGTGCCAGCACCCAAGGTGGGAGACAGGGGGCCACTGAAGCTTTCTTT. The chain employs TRBV5-4 and TRBJ1-1, with TRBD1 matching 10 bases. V trimming: 6 bases; J trimming: 4 bases; junction bases outside the gene matches: 12. There are 16 residues in the CDR3. Germline V CDR1 and CDR2: SGHNT, YYREEE (reference sequence).

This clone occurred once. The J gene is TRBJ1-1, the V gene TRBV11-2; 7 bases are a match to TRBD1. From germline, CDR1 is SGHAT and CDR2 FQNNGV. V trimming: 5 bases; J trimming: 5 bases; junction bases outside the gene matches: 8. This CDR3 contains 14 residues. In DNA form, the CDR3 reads TGTGCCAGCAGCCCCCGACAGGGAAGGACTGAAGCTTTCTTT. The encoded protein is CASSPRQGRTEAFF.

CDR3 sequence reads: CASSHGTSGSTDTQYF. CDR3 nucleotides: TGTGCCAGCAGCCATGGCACTAGCGGGAGCACAGATACGCAGTATTTT. The J gene is TRBJ2-3, the V gene TRBV7-9, with 9 bases aligning to TRBD2. The CDR3 runs to 16 residues. The ends lost 5 bases at V and 0 bases at J; junction bases unmatched: 6. CDR1 and CDR2 (germline): SEHNR, FQNEAQ (reference sequence).

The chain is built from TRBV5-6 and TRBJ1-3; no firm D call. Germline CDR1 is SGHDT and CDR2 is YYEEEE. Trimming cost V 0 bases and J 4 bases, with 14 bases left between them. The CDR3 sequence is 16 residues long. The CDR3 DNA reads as TGTGCCAGCAGCTTGGTTGGGAACTTATTCGGAAACACCATATATTTT. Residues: CASSLVGNLFGNTIYF.

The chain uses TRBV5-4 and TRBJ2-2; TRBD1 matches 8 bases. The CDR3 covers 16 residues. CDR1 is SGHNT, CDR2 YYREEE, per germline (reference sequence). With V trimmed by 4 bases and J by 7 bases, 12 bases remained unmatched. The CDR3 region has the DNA TGTGCCAGCAGCCCAGACTTGACAGGGGCCGGCGGGGAGCTGTTTTTT. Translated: CASSPDLTGAGGELFF. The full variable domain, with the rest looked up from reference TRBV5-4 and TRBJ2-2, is ETGVTQSPTHLIKTRGQQVTLRCSSQSGHNTVSWYQQALGQGPQFIFQYYREEENGRGNFPPRFSGLQFPNYSSELNVNALELDDSALYLCASSPDLTGAGGELFFGEGSRLTVL.

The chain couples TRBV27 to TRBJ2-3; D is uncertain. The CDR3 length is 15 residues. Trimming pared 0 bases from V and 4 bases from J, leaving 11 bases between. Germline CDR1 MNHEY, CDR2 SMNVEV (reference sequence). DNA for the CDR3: TGTGCCAGCAGTTTATCGGCCGCGGCCCCAGATACGCAGTATTTT. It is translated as CASSLSAAAPDTQYF.

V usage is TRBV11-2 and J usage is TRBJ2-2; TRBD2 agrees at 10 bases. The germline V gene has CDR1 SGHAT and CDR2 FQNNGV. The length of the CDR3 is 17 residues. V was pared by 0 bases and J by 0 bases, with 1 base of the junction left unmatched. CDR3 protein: CASSLDSGRTNTGELFF. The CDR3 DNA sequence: TGTGCCAGCAGCTTAGATAGCGGGAGGACGAACACCGGGGAGCTGTTTTTT.

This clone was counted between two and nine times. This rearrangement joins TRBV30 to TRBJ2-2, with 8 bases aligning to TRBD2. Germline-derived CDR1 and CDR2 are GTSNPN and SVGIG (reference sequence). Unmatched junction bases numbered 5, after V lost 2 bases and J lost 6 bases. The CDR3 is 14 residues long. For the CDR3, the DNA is TGTGCCTGGAGTAAAAGCGGGAGTTCCGGGGAGCTGTTTTTT. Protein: CAWSKSGSSGELFF. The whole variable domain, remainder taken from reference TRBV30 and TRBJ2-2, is SQTIHQWPATLVQPVGSPLSLECTVEGTSNPNLYWYRQAAGRGLQLLFYSVGIGQISSEVPQNLSASRPQDRQFILSSKKLLLSDSGFYLCAWSKSGSSGELFFGEGSRLTVL.

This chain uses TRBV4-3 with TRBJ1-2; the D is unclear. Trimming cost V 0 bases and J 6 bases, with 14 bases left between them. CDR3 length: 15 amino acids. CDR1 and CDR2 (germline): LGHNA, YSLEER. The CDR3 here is CASSQDGEGRDGYTF. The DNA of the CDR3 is TGCGCCAGCAGCCAAGATGGGGAGGGTCGGGATGGCTACACCTTC.